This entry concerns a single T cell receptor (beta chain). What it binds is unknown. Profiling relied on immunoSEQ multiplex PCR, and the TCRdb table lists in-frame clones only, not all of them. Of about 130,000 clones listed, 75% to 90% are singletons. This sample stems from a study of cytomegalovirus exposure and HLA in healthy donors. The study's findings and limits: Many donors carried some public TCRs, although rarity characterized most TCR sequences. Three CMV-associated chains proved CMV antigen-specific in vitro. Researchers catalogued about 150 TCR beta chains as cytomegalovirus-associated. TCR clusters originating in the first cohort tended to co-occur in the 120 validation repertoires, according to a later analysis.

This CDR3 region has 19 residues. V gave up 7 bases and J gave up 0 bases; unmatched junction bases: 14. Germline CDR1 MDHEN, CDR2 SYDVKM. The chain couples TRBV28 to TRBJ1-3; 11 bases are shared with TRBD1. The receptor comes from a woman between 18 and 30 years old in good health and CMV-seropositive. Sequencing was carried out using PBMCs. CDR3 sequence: CASIPGQGALLVSGNTIYF. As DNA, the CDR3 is TGTGCCAGCATCCCCGGACAGGGGGCGCTTCTCGTCTCTGGAAACACCATATATTTT.